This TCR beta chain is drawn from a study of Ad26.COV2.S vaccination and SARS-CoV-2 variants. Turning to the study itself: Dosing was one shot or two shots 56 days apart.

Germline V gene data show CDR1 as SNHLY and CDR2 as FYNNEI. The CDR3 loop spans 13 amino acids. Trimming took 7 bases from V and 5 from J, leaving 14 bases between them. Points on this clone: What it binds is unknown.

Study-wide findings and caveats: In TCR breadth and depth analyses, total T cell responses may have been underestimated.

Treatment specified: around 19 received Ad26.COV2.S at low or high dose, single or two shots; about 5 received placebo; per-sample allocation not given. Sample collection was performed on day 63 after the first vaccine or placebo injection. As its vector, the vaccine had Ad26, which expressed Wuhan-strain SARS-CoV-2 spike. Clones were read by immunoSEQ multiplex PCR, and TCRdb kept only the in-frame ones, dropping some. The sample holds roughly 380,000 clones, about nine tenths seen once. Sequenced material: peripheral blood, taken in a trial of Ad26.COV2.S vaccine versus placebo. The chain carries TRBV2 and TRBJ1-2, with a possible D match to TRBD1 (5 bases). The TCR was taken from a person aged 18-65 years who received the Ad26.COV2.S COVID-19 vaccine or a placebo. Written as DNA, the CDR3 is TGTGCCAGCAATCGGGGGAGGGATTATGGCTACACCTTC. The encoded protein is CASNRGRDYGYTF. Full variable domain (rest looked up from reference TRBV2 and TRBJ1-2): EPEVTQTPSHQVTQMGQEVILRCVPISNHLYFYWYRQILGQKVEFLVSFYNNEISEKSEIFDDQFSVERPDGSNFTLKIRSTKLEDSAMYFCASNRGRDYGYTFGSGTRLTVV.